The rows below give T cell receptor beta chains drawn from one sample of a study of blood T cell repertoires in COVID-19. Some clones are missing from TCRdb's copy, which holds only in-frame ones; the method was immunoSEQ multiplex PCR. The data show fewer than 350,000 clones, under 90% seen once. Material: PBMCs or T cells enriched from blood (not recorded which). Source of these receptors: a man between 60 and 70 years old who had recovered from COVID-19. CDR3s include the opening cysteine and the closing phenylalanine or tryptophan. D genes are given only for firm matches. Rows give clone size only sometimes, using once, few, many, or a class for an expanded clone.

abundance	v_gene	d_gene	j_gene	CDR3aa	CDR3nt
.	TRBV5-1	.	TRBJ1-4	CASSLGGHGNEKLFF	TGCGCCAGCAGCTTGGGGGGACACGGTAATGAAAAACTGTTTTTT
.	TRBV9	.	TRBJ1-3	CASSTGHQGNTIYF	TGTGCCAGCAGCACGGGACACCAAGGAAACACCATATATTTT
few	TRBV28	TRBD1	TRBJ1-2	CASSAGQGWNYGYTF	TGTGCCAGCAGTGCCGGACAGGGTTGGAACTATGGCTACACCTTC
.	TRBV3-1/TRBV3-2	.	TRBJ1-2	CASSRTGVQSKGYTF	TGTGCCAGCAGCCGTACCGGGGTGCAGTCGAAAGGCTACACCTTC
.	TRBV11-2	TRBD1	TRBJ1-2	CASSSKDRGLIYGYTF	TGTGCCAGCAGCTCCAAGGACAGGGGGCTTATCTATGGCTACACCTTC
.	TRBV19	.	TRBJ2-7	CASSAQGYEQYF	TGTGCCAGTAGTGCCCAGGGTTACGAGCAGTACTTC
.	TRBV5-1	TRBD2	TRBJ2-7	CASGGTSGPEGEQYF	TGCGCCAGCGGTGGGACTAGCGGTCCGGAGGGCGAGCAGTACTTC
once	TRBV28	.	TRBJ1-1	CASSFSGGTYTEAFF	TGTGCCAGCAGTTTCTCGGGGGGCACCTACACTGAAGCTTTCTTT
.	TRBV9	TRBD1	TRBJ1-3	CASSVGLTGTSGNTIYF	TGTGCCAGCAGCGTAGGATTGACAGGGACCTCTGGAAACACCATATATTTT
.	TRBV23-1	.	TRBJ1-2	CASSQSVIYDSNYGYTF	TGCGCCAGCAGTCAATCCGTTATATACGACAGTAACTATGGCTACACCTTC
.	TRBV7-9	.	TRBJ1-2	CASSFIGGDYGYTF	TGTGCCAGCAGCTTTATAGGGGGTGACTATGGCTACACCTTC
.	TRBV4-3	TRBD1	TRBJ1-2	CASSQELGRGNYGYTF	TGCGCCAGCAGCCAAGAGTTGGGCAGGGGGAACTATGGCTACACCTTC
once	TRBV24-1	TRBD1	TRBJ2-3	CATSDLNRGSDTQYF	TGTGCCACCAGTGATTTGAACAGGGGGTCAGATACGCAGTATTTT
.	TRBV6-5	TRBD1	TRBJ2-7	CASSSATGGIYEQYF	TGTGCCAGCAGTTCAGCGACAGGGGGGATCTACGAGCAGTACTTC
.	TRBV24-1	TRBD1	TRBJ2-5	CATSDSQGAGETQYF	TGTGCCACCAGTGATTCCCAGGGGGCAGGTGAGACCCAGTACTTC
.	TRBV5-1	TRBD1	TRBJ2-7	CASSLVQGAGEQYF	TGCGCCAGCAGCTTGGTCCAGGGGGCCGGCGAGCAGTACTTC
.	TRBV2	.	TRBJ1-2	CASSGGGYGYTF	TGTGCCAGCAGTGGGGGAGGATATGGCTACACCTTC
.	TRBV19	TRBD2	TRBJ2-1	CASSITTSVEQFF	TGTGCCAGTAGTATAACGACTAGCGTTGAGCAGTTCTTC
.	TRBV5-8	TRBD1	TRBJ2-7	CASSLLAGDRGKLSYEQYF	TGTGCCAGCAGCTTGCTCGCAGGGGACAGGGGTAAACTTTCCTACGAGCAGTACTTC
.	TRBV3-1/TRBV3-2	.	TRBJ1-1	CASSQDRVRVEAFF	TGTGCCAGCAGCCAAGACAGGGTCCGAGTTGAAGCTTTCTTT
.	TRBV6-5	.	TRBJ2-3	CASSQGLGDTQYF	TGTGCCAGCAGTCAGGGTTTAGGGGATACGCAGTATTTT
once	TRBV6-5	.	TRBJ1-1	CASSYSRGLNPEAFF	TGTGCCAGCAGTTACTCGAGAGGTCTGAACCCTGAAGCTTTCTTT
.	TRBV27	TRBD1	TRBJ2-3	CASSLYPGQGRTDTQYF	TGTGCCAGCAGTTTATACCCGGGACAGGGCCGCACAGATACGCAGTATTTT
.	TRBV28	.	TRBJ2-3	CASRISAGPGHTDTQYF	TGTGCCAGCAGAATATCCGCCGGCCCAGGCCACACAGATACGCAGTATTTT
.	TRBV5-1	.	TRBJ1-2	CASSKDSTNYGYTF	TGCGCCAGCAGCAAGGACAGTACTAACTATGGCTACACCTTC
.	TRBV4-3	.	TRBJ1-6	CASSQDLSRVRSPLHF	TGCGCCAGCAGCCAAGATCTGAGCAGGGTACGTTCACCCCTCCACTTT
.	TRBV9	TRBD2	TRBJ2-1	CASSPGTSGIRGYNEQFF	TGTGCCAGCAGCCCAGGGACTAGCGGGATAAGGGGGTACAATGAGCAGTTCTTC
.	TRBV2	.	TRBJ2-3	CASSEGPSTDTQYF	TGTGCCAGCAGTGAAGGTCCTAGCACAGATACGCAGTATTTT
.	TRBV10-1	.	TRBJ1-1	CASSERGSYAEAFF	TGCGCCAGCAGTGAAAGGGGGTCGTACGCTGAAGCTTTCTTT
.	TRBV7-9	.	TRBJ2-7	CASSFSGDYEQYF	TGTGCCAGCAGCTTCTCCGGGGACTACGAGCAGTACTTC
.	TRBV5-1	.	TRBJ2-2	CASSLSGELFF	TGCGCCAGCAGCCTGTCCGGGGAGCTGTTTTTT
few	TRBV28	TRBD2	TRBJ2-1	CASSLPGTSGRGNEQFF	TGTGCCAGCAGTCTCCCCGGGACTAGCGGGAGGGGGAATGAGCAGTTCTTC
.	TRBV5-1	.	TRBJ2-7	CASSLVGGTAYEQYF	TGCGCCAGCAGCTTGGTGGGCGGGACCGCCTACGAGCAGTACTTC
.	TRBV12-3/TRBV12-4	.	TRBJ1-1	CASSLGGPTEAFF	TGTGCCAGCAGTTTGGGAGGGCCCACTGAAGCTTTCTTT
once	TRBV6-5	.	TRBJ2-7	CASSYEGAYEQYF	TGTGCCAGCAGTTACGAGGGAGCTTACGAGCAGTACTTC
.	TRBV6-2/TRBV6-3	.	TRBJ2-7	CASSLAGYEQYF	TGTGCCAGCAGTTTGGCGGGCTACGAGCAGTACTTC
.	TRBV18	TRBD1	TRBJ2-7	CASSPGAGTDEQYF	TGTGCCAGCTCTCCAGGCGCCGGGACAGACGAGCAGTACTTC
.	TRBV5-1	.	TRBJ1-2	CASSPGTLLGYTF	TGCGCCAGCAGCCCGGGGACTCTTTTGGGCTACACCTTC
.	TRBV6-5	.	TRBJ1-3	CASSSGGSGNTIYF	TGTGCCAGCAGTTCGGGGGGATCGGGAAACACCATATATTTT
once	TRBV5-1	TRBD2	TRBJ2-1	CASSLYPGLAANEQFF	TGCGCCAGCAGCTTGTACCCGGGACTAGCGGCCAATGAGCAGTTCTTC
.	TRBV5-4	.	TRBJ2-5	CASSLTGLLETQYF	TGTGCCAGCAGCCTCACAGGGTTACTGGAGACCCAGTACTTC
.	TRBV11-3	TRBD2	TRBJ2-1	CASSLGLAGGEQFF	TGTGCCAGCAGCTTAGGGTTAGCGGGAGGTGAGCAGTTCTTC
.	TRBV27	.	TRBJ1-2	CASSFWVAGNGYTF	TGTGCCAGCAGTTTTTGGGTTGCAGGGAATGGCTACACCTTC
once	TRBV7-2	TRBD2	TRBJ2-2	CASQGLAGGTGELFF	TGTGCCAGCCAGGGACTAGCGGGAGGGACCGGGGAGCTGTTTTTT
.	TRBV28	TRBD1	TRBJ1-5	CASLYSRGQGQPQHF	TGTGCCAGCCTATACTCCAGGGGGCAGGGTCAGCCCCAGCATTTT
.	TRBV18	.	TRBJ2-1	CASSKGTPEQFF	TGTGCCAGCTCAAAGGGGACACCCGAGCAGTTCTTC
.	TRBV7-2	TRBD1	TRBJ1-1	CASSRAGTEDTEAFF	TGTGCCAGCAGCCGTGCTGGGACAGAAGACACTGAAGCTTTCTTT
.	TRBV2	.	TRBJ1-1	CASSDSNTEAFF	TGTGCCAGCAGTGACAGTAACACTGAAGCTTTCTTT
.	TRBV19	TRBD1	TRBJ2-1	CASSGTAFYNEQFF	TGTGCCAGTAGCGGGACAGCCTTCTACAATGAGCAGTTCTTC
.	TRBV19	TRBD2	TRBJ2-5	CASREAGGPGETQYF	TGTGCCAGTAGGGAAGCGGGAGGGCCTGGGGAGACCCAGTACTTC
once	TRBV28	TRBD2	TRBJ2-7	CASRLPSGPFYEQYF	TGTGCCAGCAGACTACCTAGCGGTCCCTTCTACGAGCAGTACTTC
.	TRBV12-3/TRBV12-4	.	TRBJ2-7	CASSILSGYEQYF	TGTGCCAGCTCCATCCTATCTGGCTACGAGCAGTACTTC
.	TRBV19	.	TRBJ1-1	CASKERGMGTEAFF	TGTGCCAGTAAAGAACGGGGAATGGGCACTGAAGCTTTCTTT
.	TRBV9	TRBD2	TRBJ2-3	CASSVEPSGPSTDTQYF	TGTGCCAGCAGCGTAGAGCCTAGCGGGCCGAGCACAGATACGCAGTATTTT
.	TRBV25-1	TRBD1	TRBJ2-3	CASSDGQGAEDTQYF	TGTGCCAGCAGTGACGGACAGGGGGCGGAAGATACGCAGTATTTT
once	TRBV7-3	.	TRBJ2-1	CASSPNPVSGREAYNEQFF	TGTGCCAGCAGCCCAAACCCCGTGTCCGGACGGGAAGCATACAATGAGCAGTTCTTC
once	TRBV5-1	.	TRBJ2-2	CASSHGLSNTGELFF	TGCGCCAGCAGCCATGGACTGAGCAACACCGGGGAGCTGTTTTTT
.	TRBV18	.	TRBJ1-3	CASSPPVSQVVHF	TGTGCCAGCTCACCACCTGTTTCCCAGGTTGTACATTTT
.	TRBV27	TRBD1	TRBJ2-7	CASSFIGTGVYEQYF	TGTGCCAGCAGCTTTATAGGGACAGGGGTCTACGAGCAGTACTTC
.	TRBV5-6	TRBD1	TRBJ2-7	CASTEDRGSEQYF	TGTGCCAGCACCGAGGACAGGGGTTCCGAGCAGTACTTC